This record looks at one T cell receptor beta chain sequence and its context. Its antigen is not identified. Germline loops: CDR1 SGHVS, CDR2 FNYEAQ. The CDR3 runs to 12 residues. V was trimmed by 4 bases and J by 5 bases, leaving 6 bases between them. This specimen belongs to a study of radiation and T cells in renal cell carcinoma. TCRdb's copy holds only in-frame clones and misses some; the assay was immunoSEQ multiplex PCR. The repertoire holds about 10,000 clones, with nearly 60% as singletons. Stated treatment: treatment-naive control, cytoreductive nephrectomy. Findings and caveats of the study: Dominant CDR3 motifs were more common in irradiated tumors than controls.

This TCR derives from a man aged 40-50 years with renal cell carcinoma. The chain employs TRBV7-6 and TRBJ2-1; D gene uncertain. Here the sequenced sample was tumor tissue, taken from a patient whose treatment was nephrectomy without radiotherapy. CDR3 in amino acids: CASSSEDNEQFF. Here the CDR3 DNA reads TGTGCCAGCAGCTCGGAAGACAATGAGCAGTTCTTC.